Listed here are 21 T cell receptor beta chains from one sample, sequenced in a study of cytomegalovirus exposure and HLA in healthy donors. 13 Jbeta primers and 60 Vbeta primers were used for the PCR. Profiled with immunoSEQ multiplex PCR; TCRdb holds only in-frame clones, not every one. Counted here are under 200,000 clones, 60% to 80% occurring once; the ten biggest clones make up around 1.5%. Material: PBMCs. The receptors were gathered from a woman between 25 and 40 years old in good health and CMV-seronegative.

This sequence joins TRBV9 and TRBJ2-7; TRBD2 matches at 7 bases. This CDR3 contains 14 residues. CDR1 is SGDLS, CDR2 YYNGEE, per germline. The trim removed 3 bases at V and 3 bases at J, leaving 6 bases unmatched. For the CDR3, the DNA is TGTGCCAGCAGCGCCGATACGGGGGGCTACGAGCAGTACTTC. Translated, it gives CASSADTGGYEQYF.

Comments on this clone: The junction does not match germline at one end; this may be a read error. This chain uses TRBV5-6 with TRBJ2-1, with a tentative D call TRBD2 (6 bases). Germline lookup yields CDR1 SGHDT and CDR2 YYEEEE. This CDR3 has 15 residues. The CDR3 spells CASTLGTYSSNEQFF. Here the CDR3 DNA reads TGTGCCAGCACCCTCGGGACTTACTCCTCCAATGAGCAGTTCTTC.

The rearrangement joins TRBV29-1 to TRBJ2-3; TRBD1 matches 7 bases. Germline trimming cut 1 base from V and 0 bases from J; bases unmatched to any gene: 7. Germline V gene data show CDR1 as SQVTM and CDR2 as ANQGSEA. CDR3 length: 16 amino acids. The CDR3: CSVEGPNRGSTDTQYF. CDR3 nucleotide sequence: TGCAGCGTTGAAGGCCCGAACAGGGGTAGCACAGATACGCAGTATTTT.

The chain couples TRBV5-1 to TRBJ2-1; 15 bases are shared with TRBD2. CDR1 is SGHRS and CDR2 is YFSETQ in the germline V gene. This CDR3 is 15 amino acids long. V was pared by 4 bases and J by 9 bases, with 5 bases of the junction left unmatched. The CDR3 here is CASSTPGLAGGEQFF. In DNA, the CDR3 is TGCGCCAGCAGCACGCCGGGACTAGCGGGGGGTGAGCAGTTCTTC.

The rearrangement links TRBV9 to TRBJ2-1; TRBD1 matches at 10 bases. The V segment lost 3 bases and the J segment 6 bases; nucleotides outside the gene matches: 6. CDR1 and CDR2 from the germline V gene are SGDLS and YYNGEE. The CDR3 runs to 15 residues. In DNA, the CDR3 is TGTGCCAGCAGCGCCGGGACAGGGGCTTTCAATGAGCAGTTCTTC. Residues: CASSAGTGAFNEQFF.

The CDR3 DNA reads TGTGCCAGCAGCCTAAGAGGGACAGGGGGCGTAGCTTTCTTT. Residues: CASSLRGTGGVAFF. The J gene is TRBJ1-1, the V gene TRBV14, with 12 bases that match TRBD1. Germline V gives CDR1 SGHDN, CDR2 FVKESK. The CDR3 covers 14 residues. V trimming: 4 bases; J trimming: 10 bases; junction bases outside the gene matches: 7.

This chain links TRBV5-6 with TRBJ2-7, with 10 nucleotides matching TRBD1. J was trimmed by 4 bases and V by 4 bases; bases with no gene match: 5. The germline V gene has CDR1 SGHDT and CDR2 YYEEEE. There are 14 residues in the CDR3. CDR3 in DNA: TGTGCCAGCAGCCCCGGGACAGGGGAATACGAGCAGTACTTC. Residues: CASSPGTGEYEQYF.

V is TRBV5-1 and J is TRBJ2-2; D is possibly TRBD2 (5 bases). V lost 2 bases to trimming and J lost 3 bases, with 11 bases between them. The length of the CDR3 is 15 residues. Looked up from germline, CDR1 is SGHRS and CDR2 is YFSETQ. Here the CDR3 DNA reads TGCGCCAGCAGCTTTGGAGGACCATACACCGGGGAGCTGTTTTTT. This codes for CASSFGGPYTGELFF.

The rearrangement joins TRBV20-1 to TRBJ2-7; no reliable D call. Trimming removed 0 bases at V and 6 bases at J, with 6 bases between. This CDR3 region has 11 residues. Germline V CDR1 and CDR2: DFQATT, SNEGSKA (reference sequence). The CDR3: CSARDYPEQYF. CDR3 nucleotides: TGCAGTGCTAGAGATTATCCCGAGCAGTACTTC.

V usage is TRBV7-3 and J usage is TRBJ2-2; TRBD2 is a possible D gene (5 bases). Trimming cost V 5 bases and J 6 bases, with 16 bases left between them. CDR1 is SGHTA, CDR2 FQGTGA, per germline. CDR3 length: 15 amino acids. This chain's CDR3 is CASSRGVGEAGELFF. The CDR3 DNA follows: TGTGCCAGCAGCCGAGGAGTGGGAGAGGCCGGGGAGCTGTTTTTT. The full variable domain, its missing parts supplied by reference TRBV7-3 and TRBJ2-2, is GAGVSQTPSNKVTEKGKYVELRCDPISGHTALYWYRQSLGQGPEFLIYFQGTGAADDSGLPNDRFFAVRPEGSVSTLKIQRTERGDSAVYLCASSRGVGEAGELFFGEGSRLTVL.

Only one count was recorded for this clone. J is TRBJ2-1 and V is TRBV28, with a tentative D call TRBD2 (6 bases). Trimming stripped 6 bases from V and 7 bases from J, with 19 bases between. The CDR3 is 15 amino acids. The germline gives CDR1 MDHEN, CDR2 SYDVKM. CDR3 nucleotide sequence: TGTGCCAGCAGCCACGCGGGACTGGGATATAATGAGCAGTTCTTC. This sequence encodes CASSHAGLGYNEQFF.

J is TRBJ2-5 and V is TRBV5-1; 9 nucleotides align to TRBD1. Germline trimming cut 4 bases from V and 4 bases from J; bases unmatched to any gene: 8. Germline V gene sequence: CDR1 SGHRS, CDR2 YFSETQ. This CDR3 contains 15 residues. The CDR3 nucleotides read TGCGCCAGCAGCCCGGGACAGGGTGTTGCAGAGACCCAGTACTTC. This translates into CASSPGQGVAETQYF.

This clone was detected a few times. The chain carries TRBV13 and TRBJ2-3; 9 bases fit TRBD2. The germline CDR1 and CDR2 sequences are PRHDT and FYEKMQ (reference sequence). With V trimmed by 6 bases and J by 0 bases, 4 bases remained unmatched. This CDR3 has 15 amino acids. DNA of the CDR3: TGTGCCAGCAGTATTCTAGCGGGGAGCACAGATACGCAGTATTTT. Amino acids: CASSILAGSTDTQYF.

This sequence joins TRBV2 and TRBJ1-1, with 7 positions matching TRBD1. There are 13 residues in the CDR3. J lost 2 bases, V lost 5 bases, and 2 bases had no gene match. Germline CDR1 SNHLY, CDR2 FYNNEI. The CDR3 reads CASSTGANTEAFF. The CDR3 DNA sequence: TGTGCCAGCAGTACAGGGGCTAACACTGAAGCTTTCTTT.

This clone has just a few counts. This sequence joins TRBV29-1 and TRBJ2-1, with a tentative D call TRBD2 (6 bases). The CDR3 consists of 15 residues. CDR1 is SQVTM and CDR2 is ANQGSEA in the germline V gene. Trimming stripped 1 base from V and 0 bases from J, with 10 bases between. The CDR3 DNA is TGCAGCGTTGAAGGCGGGGAGAGCTCCTACAATGAGCAGTTCTTC. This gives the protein CSVEGGESSYNEQFF.

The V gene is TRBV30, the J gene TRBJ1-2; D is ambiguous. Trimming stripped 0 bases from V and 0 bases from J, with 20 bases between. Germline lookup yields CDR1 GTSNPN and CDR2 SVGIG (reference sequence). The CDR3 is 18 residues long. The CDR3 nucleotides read TGTGCCTGGAGTGTAATCGATAAGATCGGGGAAGCTAACTATGGCTACACCTTC. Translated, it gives CAWSVIDKIGEANYGYTF.

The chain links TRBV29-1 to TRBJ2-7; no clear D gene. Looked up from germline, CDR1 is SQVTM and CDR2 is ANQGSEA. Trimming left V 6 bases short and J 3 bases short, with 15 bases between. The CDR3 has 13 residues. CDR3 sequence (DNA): TGCAGCGTCTTTGACTTTGAACGCTACGAGCAGTACTTC. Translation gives CSVFDFERYEQYF.

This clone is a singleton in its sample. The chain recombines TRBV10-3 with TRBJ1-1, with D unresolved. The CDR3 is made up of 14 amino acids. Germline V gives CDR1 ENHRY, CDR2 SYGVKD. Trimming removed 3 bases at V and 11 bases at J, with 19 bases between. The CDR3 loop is CAISEVRHSGPAFF. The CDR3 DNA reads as TGTGCCATCAGTGAAGTACGGCATAGCGGGCCGGCTTTCTTT.

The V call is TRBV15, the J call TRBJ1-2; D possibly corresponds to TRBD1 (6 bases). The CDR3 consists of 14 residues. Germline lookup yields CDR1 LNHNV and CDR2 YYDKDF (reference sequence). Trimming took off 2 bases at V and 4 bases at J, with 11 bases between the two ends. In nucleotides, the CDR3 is TGTGCCACCAGCAGAACCACAGGGATCTATGGCTACACCTTC. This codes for CATSRTTGIYGYTF.

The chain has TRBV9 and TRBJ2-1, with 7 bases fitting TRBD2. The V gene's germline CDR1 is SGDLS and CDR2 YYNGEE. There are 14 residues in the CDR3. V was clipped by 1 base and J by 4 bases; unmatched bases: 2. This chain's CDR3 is CASSVSGEYNEQFF. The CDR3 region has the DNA TGTGCCAGCAGCGTAAGCGGGGAATACAATGAGCAGTTCTTC.

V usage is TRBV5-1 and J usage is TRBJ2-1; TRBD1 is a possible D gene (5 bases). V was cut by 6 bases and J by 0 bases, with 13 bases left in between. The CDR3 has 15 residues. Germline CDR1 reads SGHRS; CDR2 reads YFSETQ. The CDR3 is CASNPDRPSYNEQFF. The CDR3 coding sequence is TGCGCCAGCAACCCCGACAGACCCTCCTACAATGAGCAGTTCTTC.